Below, 8 T cell receptor beta chains from the same sample are listed, as sequenced in a study of blood T cell repertoires in COVID-19. The method was immunoSEQ multiplex PCR; TCRdb's version includes in-frame clones alone and lacks a portion of them. The table lists about 73,000 clones, about 79% of them singletons. Sequencing used peripheral blood. These receptors were obtained from a woman in her sixties or seventies with acute or convalescent COVID-19.

The V call is TRBV3-1 (or the pseudogene TRBV3-2), the J call TRBJ2-7, with TRBD1 matching 11 bases. The germline CDR1 and CDR2 sequences are LGHDT and YNNKEL (reference sequence). Trimming removed 4 bases from V and 0 bases from J; junction bases left unmatched: 5. The CDR3 covers 16 residues. CDR3 DNA: TGTGCCAGCAGCCTGCCGGGGACAGGGGGCTCCTACGAGCAGTACTTC. It is translated as CASSLPGTGGSYEQYF.

This clone appeared once. The J gene is TRBJ1-2, the V gene TRBV3-1 (or the pseudogene TRBV3-2); D might be TRBD1 (6 bases). V was pared by 4 bases and J by 6 bases, with 12 bases between. The CDR3 loop spans 13 amino acids. Germline assignment: CDR1 LGHDT and CDR2 YNNKEL (reference sequence). CDR3 region: CASSPSTGHGYTF. The DNA for the CDR3 is TGTGCCAGCAGCCCGAGTACAGGGCATGGCTACACCTTC.

This clone was detected once. The CDR3 sequence is CASTPRTGGSYEQYF. In nucleotides, the CDR3 is TGTGCCAGCACCCCGAGGACAGGGGGCTCCTACGAGCAGTACTTC. The V call is TRBV2, the J call TRBJ2-7; 10 bases fit TRBD1. The CDR3 covers 15 residues. Germline loops: CDR1 SNHLY, CDR2 FYNNEI. V lost 7 bases, J lost 0 bases, and 6 bases stayed unmatched.

Notes on this clone: The CDR3 end shows no conserved phenylalanine or tryptophan, and so a read error is likely. The DNA is omitted, as the CDR3 cannot be located on it reliably, and the CDR3 follows TCRdb's listing. The V and J genes are TRBV4-2 and TRBJ2-4; the tabulated D call, TRBD1, remains unverified against the DNA. The CDR3 has 16 residues if both end residues are counted. From germline, CDR1 is LGHNA and CDR2 YNFKEQ. The CDR3: CASSQDLSSDRDKVFG.

This clone was found a few times. The genes are TRBV6-2 or TRBV6-3 and TRBJ1-1; no clear D gene. The V gene lost 2 bases and the J gene lost 5 bases, with 9 bases spanning the gap. CDR1 and CDR2 from the germline V gene are MNHEY and SVGEGT. CDR3 length: 13 amino acids. The CDR3 loop is CASSYGQRTEAFF. CDR3 nucleotide sequence: TGTGCCAGCAGTTACGGTCAGCGGACTGAAGCTTTCTTT.

CDR3 bases: TGCAGCGTGGCGGTCACCTACGAGCAGTACTTC. Translated, it gives CSVAVTYEQYF. The rearrangement uses TRBV29-1 and TRBJ2-7; no reliable D call. V lost 6 bases and J 2 bases, leaving 8 bases between the germline ends. Germline lookup yields CDR1 SQVTM and CDR2 ANQGSEA. The CDR3 consists of 11 residues.

V gene TRBV29-1 combines with J gene TRBJ2-7, with D maybe TRBD2 (5 bases). Trimming removed 4 bases from V and 6 bases from J, with 13 bases in between. Germline V gene data show CDR1 as SQVTM and CDR2 as ANQGSEA. This CDR3 is 12 amino acids long. The DNA for the CDR3 is TGCAGCGTTGTAGGTTCTAGCAGCGAGCAGTACTTC. Protein: CSVVGSSSEQYF.

This clone was seen only a few times. This chain uses TRBV7-8 with TRBJ1-2; 7 bases fit TRBD1. The CDR3 consists of 14 residues. CDR1 is SGHVS and CDR2 is FQNEAQ in the germline V gene. After removal of 0 bases from V and 7 bases from J, the junction contained 5 bases not matched to a gene. The CDR3 here is CASSLAGRGIGYTF. CDR3 DNA sequence: TGTGCCAGCAGCTTAGCGGGCAGGGGGATTGGCTACACCTTC.